Listed below are T cell receptor beta chains from one sample, sequenced in a study of glioma-infiltrating T cells after dendritic cell vaccination. Produced via immunoSEQ multiplex PCR; TCRdb's table is partial and in-frame only. There are 100,000 or so clones in the sample; 80% occur only once, and 5.4% lies in the top ten. The specimen comprised blood, sampled after dendritic cell vaccination. These receptors originate from a human donor with glioblastoma. Each CDR3 is given with its conserved first and last residue. D genes are given only for firm matches. A clone size is listed for some rows: how often the clone was seen (once, few, many), or a class if it is expanded.

>TRBJ2-7|.|.|TRBV18
TGTGCCAGCGCTTCATCACAGGTTTACGAGCAGTACTTC
CASASSQVYEQYF
>TRBJ1-2|TRBD1|once|TRBV18
TGTGCCAGCTCACCACCGCAGGGGGTTGGCTACACCTTC
CASSPPQGVGYTF
>TRBJ1-1|.|.|TRBV18
TGTGCCAGCTCACCTACAATAGGACACTTCCCTGACACTGAAGCTTTCTTT
CASSPTIGHFPDTEAFF
>TRBJ2-1|TRBD2|once|TRBV7-6
TGTGCCAGCAGCTTAGCCGTGGCTAGCGGGACCCACAATGAGCAGTTCTTC
CASSLAVASGTHNEQFF
>TRBJ2-3|TRBD2|.|TRBV15
TGTGCCACCAGCCGCCGCACTAGCGGGAGGGCCGGAATTACAGATACGCAGTATTTT
CATSRRTSGRAGITDTQYF
>TRBJ2-3|TRBD1|.|TRBV5-6
TGTGCCAGCAGCTTAACAGGGGTGGTAGATACGCAGTATTTT
CASSLTGVVDTQYF
>TRBJ2-1|.|.|TRBV5-1
TGCGCCAGCAGCTGGGACCCGGACAGCTCCTACAATGAGCAGTTCTTC
CASSWDPDSSYNEQFF
>TRBJ1-3|.|few|TRBV18
TGTGCCAGCTCACCCGGGGGGGCTACTGGAAACACCATATATTTT
CASSPGGATGNTIYF
>TRBJ2-2|.|.|TRBV28
TGTGCCAGCAGACCCGGACAGCCCACCGGGGAGCTGTTTTTT
CASRPGQPTGELFF
>TRBJ1-2|.|.|TRBV2
TGTGCCAGCCCTCGCGGTGATCGTTCCTATGGCTACACCTTC
CASPRGDRSYGYTF
>TRBJ2-3|TRBD2|.|TRBV10-3
TGTGCCATCAGTGAGTCGCTCGCAAGCGGGAGGTCCAGGGGAGGGCAGTATTTT
CAISESLASGRSRGGQYF
>TRBJ2-5|.|.|TRBV5-1
TGCGCCAGCAGCTTCCCCAGGGGCAGCCAAGAGACCCAGTACTTC
CASSFPRGSQETQYF
>TRBJ2-3|TRBD2|.|TRBV9
TGTGCCAGCAGCCATTCCAGCGGGGGCACAGATACGCAGTATTTT
CASSHSSGGTDTQYF
>TRBJ1-2|.|few|TRBV5-7
TGTGCCAGCAGCTTGGTGGTAGGGAGCGGTGGCTACACCTTC
CASSLVVGSGGYTF